The next 10 T cell receptor beta chains were all read from a single sample in a study of blood T cell repertoires in COVID-19. Using immunoSEQ multiplex PCR, the repertoire was profiled, and TCRdb retains in-frame clones only, with some absent. The sample consists of fewer than 200,000 clones, around 84% of them appearing once. Sequencing was carried out using PBMCs or T cells enriched from blood (not recorded which). The receptors were gathered from a man aged 45 to 65 who had recovered from COVID-19.

This clone was observed a single time. This rearrangement joins TRBV19 to TRBJ2-7; 9 bases are a match to TRBD2. This CDR3 has 14 residues. V lost 9 bases and J lost 3; bases outside the gene matches: 9. CDR1 and CDR2 from the germline V gene are LNHDA and SQIVND (reference sequence). The CDR3 DNA sequence: TGTGCCAGGAGGGAGCGGGGGGAGATCTACGAGCAGTACTTC. As protein: CARRERGEIYEQYF.

The chain recombines TRBV11-2 with TRBJ1-3; D not certain. This CDR3 contains 13 residues. V was trimmed by 8 bases and J by 0 bases, leaving 8 bases between them. Germline-derived CDR1 and CDR2 are SGHAT and FQNNGV. CDR3 loop: CASRQASGNTIYF. The DNA for the CDR3 is TGTGCCAGCCGGCAGGCCTCTGGAAACACCATATATTTT.

The chain uses TRBV28 and TRBJ1-1, with TRBD1 identical over 7 bases. Germline trimming cut 6 bases from V and 4 bases from J; bases unmatched to any gene: 8. The germline CDR1 and CDR2 sequences are MDHEN and SYDVKM. The CDR3 length is 14 residues. CDR3 sequence: CASSREQGFTEAFF. The DNA of the CDR3 is TGTGCCAGCAGCCGAGAACAGGGGTTCACTGAAGCTTTCTTT.

This chain links TRBV9 with TRBJ1-2; 7 bases fit TRBD1. The CDR3 is made up of 15 amino acids. The V and J ends lost 3 bases and 1 base, in that order; junction bases with no gene match: 6. Germline V gene data show CDR1 as SGDLS and CDR2 as YYNGEE. The CDR3 DNA follows: TGTGCCAGCAGCGAACAGGGGATGGGTAACTATGGCTACACCTTC. It codes for CASSEQGMGNYGYTF.

Only one count was recorded for this clone. J is TRBJ2-3 and V is TRBV7-8, with a weak D call TRBD1 (6 bases). The germline V and J ends were trimmed by 8 bases and 2 bases, with 14 bases remaining between them. The CDR3 is made up of 14 amino acids. The germline V gene has CDR1 SGHVS and CDR2 FQNEAQ. The CDR3, as DNA: TGTGCCAGCTCAACCGGGACATACACAGATACGCAGTATTTT. This translates into CASSTGTYTDTQYF.

Only one count was recorded for this clone. The V gene is TRBV4-1, the J gene TRBJ1-2; 9 bases fit TRBD1. The CDR3 has 15 residues. Germline V gene sequence: CDR1 MGHRA, CDR2 YSYEKL. J lost 4 bases, V lost 4 bases, and 7 bases had no gene match. The CDR3 bases are TGCGCCAGCAGCCTTCACAGGGGGCGGTCCTATGGCTACACCTTC. It encodes CASSLHRGRSYGYTF.

J is TRBJ1-5 and V is TRBV18, with 9 nucleotides matching TRBD1. Per germline, CDR1 KGHSH and CDR2 LQKENI. This CDR3 contains 16 residues. The trim removed 1 base at V and 1 base at J, leaving 2 bases unmatched. CDR3 nucleotides: TGTGCCAGCTCACCACTTGGACAGGGGAGCAATCAGCCCCAGCATTTT. Protein sequence: CASSPLGQGSNQPQHF.

This clone was picked up a small number of times. The chain carries TRBV10-3 and TRBJ1-5; 7 positions match TRBD1. The CDR3 has 14 residues. In germline, CDR1 is ENHRY, CDR2 SYGVKD. V lost 8 bases to trimming and J lost 2 bases; unmatched junction nucleotides: 6. This chain's CDR3 is CAIGPGTGNQPQHF. As DNA, the CDR3 is TGTGCCATCGGACCCGGGACAGGCAATCAGCCCCAGCATTTT.

The chain joins TRBV5-8 to TRBJ1-5; D unclear. The CDR3 totals 12 residues. V lost 1 base and J lost 6, with 5 bases in between. Germline assignment: CDR1 SGHTS and CDR2 YDEGEE. The CDR3 DNA is TGTGCCAGCAGCTTGCTTTCTCAGCCCCAGCATTTT. Translation gives CASSLLSQPQHF.

J is TRBJ2-5 and V is TRBV24-1, with D tentatively TRBD2 (5 bases). Germline V gives CDR1 KGHDR, CDR2 SFDVKD. The ends were cut back, 6 bases at V and 5 bases at J, with 12 bases in the middle. This CDR3 region has 13 residues. The CDR3: CATSTRRTETQYF. For the CDR3, the DNA is TGTGCCACCAGTACTAGAAGGACGGAGACCCAGTACTTC.